This T cell receptor beta chain was sequenced for a study of shared clonotypes between healthy human individuals. Study-wide points: The authors expected sequencing depth to affect clonotype sharing among donors.

On this clone itself: Its antigen is not identified.

The CDR3 loop spans 16 amino acids. Per the germline V gene, CDR1 is SGDLS and CDR2 is YYNGEE. Trimming removed 0 bases from V and 2 bases from J; junction bases left unmatched: 6. Several immunoSEQ 96-well plates shared each subset's DNA, each plate a replicate. Original processing notes: Junction-only sequences produced by ImmunoSEQ had no quality scores, so filtering differed. Sequencing was performed with immunoSEQ multiplex PCR; in TCRdb, only in-frame clones are kept and a portion is missing. The V and J calls and clone size were taken over from that table, and D and trimming were inferred from the DNA. The sample has about a million clones; approximately 68% are singletons.

The TCR was taken from a man aged 18-30 years in good health. The sample taken for sequencing was memory CD4+ T cells sorted from blood. The subset denotes: CD45RA-negative fraction. The V gene is TRBV9, the J gene TRBJ2-5, with 8 nucleotides matching TRBD2. The CDR3 bases are TGTGCCAGCAGCGTAGACCGGGGGGGCTTACAAGAGACCCAGTACTTC. Translated: CASSVDRGGLQETQYF.